The subject of this entry is one TCR beta chain. These data belong to a study of T cell changes during pregnancy in multiple sclerosis. Germline loops: CDR1 SNHLY, CDR2 FYNNEI. The CDR3 covers 13 residues. Germline trimming cut 7 bases from V and 4 bases from J; bases unmatched to any gene: 3. The protocol was immunoSEQ multiplex PCR, while the TCRdb copy is restricted to in-frame clones and leaves out a portion. The table records 65,000 to 75,000 clones, roughly 92% of them present only once. The receptor's source is a female donor in good health, enrolled as a control in a pregnancy study. The material sequenced was peripheral blood, taken after pregnancy. The V and J genes are TRBV2 and TRBJ2-5; 10 bases agree with TRBD2. Written as DNA, the CDR3 is TGTGCCAGCATGGAGCGGGAGGGAGAGACCCAGTACTTC. Its translation is CASMEREGETQYF. Looking up the rest from reference TRBV2 and TRBJ2-5 gives the full variable domain: EPEVTQTPSHQVTQMGQEVILRCVPISNHLYFYWYRQILGQKVEFLVSFYNNEISEKSEIFDDQFSVERPDGSNFTLKIRSTKLEDSAMYFCASMEREGETQYFGPGTRLLVL.